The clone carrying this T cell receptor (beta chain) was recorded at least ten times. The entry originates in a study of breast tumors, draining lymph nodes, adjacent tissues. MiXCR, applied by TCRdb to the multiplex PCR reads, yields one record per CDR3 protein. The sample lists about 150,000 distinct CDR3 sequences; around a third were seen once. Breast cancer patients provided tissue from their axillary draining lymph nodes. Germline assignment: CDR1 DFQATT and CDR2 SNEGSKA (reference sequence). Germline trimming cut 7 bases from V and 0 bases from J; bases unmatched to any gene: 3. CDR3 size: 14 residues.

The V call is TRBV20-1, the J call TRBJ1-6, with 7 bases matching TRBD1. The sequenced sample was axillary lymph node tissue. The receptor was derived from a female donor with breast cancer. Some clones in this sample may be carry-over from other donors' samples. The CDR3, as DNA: TGCAGTGGACAGGGTCGCTCCTATAATTCACCCCTCCACTTT. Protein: CSGQGRSYNSPLHF.